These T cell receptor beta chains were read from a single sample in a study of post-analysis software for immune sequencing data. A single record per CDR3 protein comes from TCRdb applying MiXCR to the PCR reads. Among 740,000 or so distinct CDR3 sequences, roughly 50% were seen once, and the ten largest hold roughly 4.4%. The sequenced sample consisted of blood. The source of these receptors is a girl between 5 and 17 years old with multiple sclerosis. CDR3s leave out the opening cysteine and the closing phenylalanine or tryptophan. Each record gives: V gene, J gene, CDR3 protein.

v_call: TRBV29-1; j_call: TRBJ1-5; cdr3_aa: SATQGLSNQPQH
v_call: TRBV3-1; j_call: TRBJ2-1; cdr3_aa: ASSQGTGVIYNEQF
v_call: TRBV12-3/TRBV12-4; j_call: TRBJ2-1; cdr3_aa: ASSLPLGRGRNEQF
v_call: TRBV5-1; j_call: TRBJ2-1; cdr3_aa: ASSLESGGRF
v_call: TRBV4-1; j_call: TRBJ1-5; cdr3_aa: ASSQGFTGQQVGPQH
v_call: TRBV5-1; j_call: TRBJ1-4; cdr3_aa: ASRMGQGRSEKLF
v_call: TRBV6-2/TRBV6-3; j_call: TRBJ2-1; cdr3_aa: ASSSGTVGEQF
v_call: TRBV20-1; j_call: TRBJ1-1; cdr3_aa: SANPLQGSVLSTEAF
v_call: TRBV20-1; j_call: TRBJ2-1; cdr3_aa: SARAGGPNNEQF
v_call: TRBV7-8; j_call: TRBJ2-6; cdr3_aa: ASSLVQGNAGANVLT
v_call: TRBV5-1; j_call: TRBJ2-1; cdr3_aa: ASSPLAGADEQF
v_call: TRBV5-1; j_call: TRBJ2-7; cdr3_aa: ASSYQLEQY
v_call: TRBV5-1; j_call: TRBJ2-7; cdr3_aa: ASSLGAGGRDEQY
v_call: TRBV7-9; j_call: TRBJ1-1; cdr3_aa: ASSSHSPTEAF
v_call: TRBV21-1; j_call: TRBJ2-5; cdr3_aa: ASSKASQRDQETQY